This T cell receptor (beta chain) came from a study of blood T cell repertoires in COVID-19. Study overall: From the United States, Italy and Spain came samples of acute and convalescent COVID-19. In each case, the material was cDNA or gDNA derived from T cells, B-cell-depleted T cells, or PBMCs.

This CDR3 is 12 amino acids long. The germline V gene encodes CDR1 SEHNR and CDR2 FQNEAQ (reference sequence). Unmatched junction bases numbered 6, after V lost 3 bases and J lost 13 bases. This clone was seen a single time. The method was immunoSEQ multiplex PCR; TCRdb's version includes in-frame clones alone and lacks a portion of them. The sample shows roughly 230,000 clones, about 80% of them seen only once. The sample comprised peripheral blood. The receptor comes from a man aged 45-65 years with active or convalescent COVID-19. The chain is built from TRBV7-9 and TRBJ1-2, with 9 bases lining up with TRBD1. In nucleotides, the CDR3 is TGTGCCAGCAGCTTCCCACAGGGGGCGAGCACCTTC. This translates into CASSFPQGASTF.